These T cell receptor beta chains were read from a single sample in a study of blood T cell repertoires in COVID-19. Here immunoSEQ multiplex PCR was the method, and the copy in TCRdb shows in-frame clones only, minus some. The sample records under 200,000 clones, around 85% being singletons. The sequencing input was PBMCs or T cells enriched from blood (not recorded which). The receptors stem from a woman in her thirties or forties with acute COVID-19. CDR3s include the opening cysteine and the closing phenylalanine or tryptophan. The order of the fields is clone size, V gene, D gene, J gene, CDR3 DNA, CDR3 protein. A D gene is named only where the DNA matches it firmly. Clone size is not always given. Where it is, it says once, few, many or a class for expanded clones.

clone size: few
V gene: TRBV19
D gene: TRBD1
J gene: TRBJ2-5
CDR3 DNA: TGTGCCAGTAAACAAACAGGGGGAGAAGAGACCCAGTACTTC
CDR3 protein: CASKQTGGEETQYF

clone size: .
V gene: TRBV2
D gene: TRBD1
J gene: TRBJ1-3
CDR3 DNA: TGTGCCAGCAGTGACCACGGACAGGCCAAAGGGAACACCATATATTTT
CDR3 protein: CASSDHGQAKGNTIYF

clone size: few
V gene: TRBV30
D gene: .
J gene: TRBJ1-2
CDR3 DNA: TGTGCCTGGAGTGGGCGGTTGGGAGCTAACTATGGCTACACCTTC
CDR3 protein: CAWSGRLGANYGYTF

clone size: .
V gene: TRBV5-1
D gene: TRBD1
J gene: TRBJ1-1
CDR3 DNA: TGCGCCAGCAGCTCGCGGACAGGGGGCGAGGCTGAAGCTTTCTTT
CDR3 protein: CASSSRTGGEAEAFF

clone size: .
V gene: TRBV27
D gene: .
J gene: TRBJ1-1
CDR3 DNA: TGTGCCAGCAGCTACAGGGCCCTGAACACTGAAGCTTTCTTT
CDR3 protein: CASSYRALNTEAFF

clone size: .
V gene: TRBV29-1
D gene: .
J gene: TRBJ2-5
CDR3 DNA: TGCAGCGTCCGACAGGGAGGAGAGACCCAGTACTTC
CDR3 protein: CSVRQGGETQYF

clone size: .
V gene: TRBV15
D gene: TRBD2
J gene: TRBJ2-2
CDR3 DNA: TGTGCCACCAGCCCCCGAATACCAGCGGGGTTTGGTACCGGGGAGCTGTTTTTT
CDR3 protein: CATSPRIPAGFGTGELFF

clone size: .
V gene: TRBV5-1
D gene: .
J gene: TRBJ1-1
CDR3 DNA: TGCGCCAGCAGCTTGGCCGGGGGGATTAATACTGAAGCTTTCTTT
CDR3 protein: CASSLAGGINTEAFF

clone size: .
V gene: TRBV4-2
D gene: TRBD2
J gene: TRBJ2-7
CDR3 DNA: TGTGCCAGCAGCCCGGCCCCCTCTACGGGACTAGCGGGAGACGAGCAGTACTTC
CDR3 protein: CASSPAPSTGLAGDEQYF

clone size: once
V gene: TRBV5-1
D gene: TRBD1
J gene: TRBJ1-3
CDR3 DNA: TGCGCCAGCAGCGCGCGGGACAGAGAATTATATGGAAACACCATATATTTT
CDR3 protein: CASSARDRELYGNTIYF

clone size: .
V gene: TRBV5-1
D gene: .
J gene: TRBJ2-7
CDR3 DNA: TGCGCCAGCAGCTTGGCACAGGGCCAAGACGGGCAGTACTTC
CDR3 protein: CASSLAQGQDGQYF

clone size: once
V gene: TRBV5-1
D gene: TRBD2
J gene: TRBJ2-7
CDR3 DNA: TGCGCCAGCAGGAGCGGGGGCGGTGGAGAGCAGTACTTC
CDR3 protein: CASRSGGGGEQYF

clone size: once
V gene: TRBV29-1
D gene: .
J gene: TRBJ2-2
CDR3 DNA: TGCAGCGTTGAAGTAGGGTCAGGGTGGCACGGGGAGCTGTTTTTT
CDR3 protein: CSVEVGSGWHGELFF

clone size: .
V gene: TRBV4-2
D gene: TRBD2
J gene: TRBJ2-1
CDR3 DNA: TGTGCCAGCAGCCAAACCGGGACTAGCGGTTACAATGAGCAGTTCTTC
CDR3 protein: CASSQTGTSGYNEQFF

clone size: .
V gene: TRBV10-2
D gene: TRBD1
J gene: TRBJ2-7
CDR3 DNA: TGCGCCAGCAAACCCGGGACAGGGTCTCACGAGCAGTACTTC
CDR3 protein: CASKPGTGSHEQYF

clone size: .
V gene: TRBV19
D gene: .
J gene: TRBJ1-2
CDR3 DNA: TGTGCCAGTAGTACCAGGGGTCGGGATGGCTACACCTTC
CDR3 protein: CASSTRGRDGYTF

clone size: .
V gene: TRBV7-9
D gene: .
J gene: TRBJ2-2
CDR3 DNA: TGTGCCAGCAGCTCCCGTCCTAATACGAACACCGGGGAGCTGTTTTTT
CDR3 protein: CASSSRPNTNTGELFF

clone size: .
V gene: TRBV3-1/TRBV3-2
D gene: .
J gene: TRBJ2-1
CDR3 DNA: TGTGCCAGCAGCCTGCAGGGGAAGATGCACAATGAGCAGTTCTTC
CDR3 protein: CASSLQGKMHNEQFF

clone size: .
V gene: TRBV6-5
D gene: .
J gene: TRBJ2-3
CDR3 DNA: TGTGCTATTGGGCAATGGGAGCCGCAGTATTTT
CDR3 protein: CAIGQWEPQYF

clone size: .
V gene: TRBV18
D gene: .
J gene: TRBJ1-2
CDR3 DNA: TGTGCCAGCTCACCGGTTGGAGGGAGACAACAAAACTATGGCTACACCTTC
CDR3 protein: CASSPVGGRQQNYGYTF

clone size: once
V gene: TRBV5-1
D gene: .
J gene: TRBJ2-3
CDR3 DNA: TGCGCCAGCAGCCCCACGGGGTTAAGTACAGATACGCAGTATTTT
CDR3 protein: CASSPTGLSTDTQYF

clone size: .
V gene: TRBV14
D gene: .
J gene: TRBJ2-5
CDR3 DNA: TGTGCCAGCAGCCAAGACTCGGGGGAAGAGACCCAGTACTTC
CDR3 protein: CASSQDSGEETQYF

clone size: .
V gene: TRBV5-1
D gene: TRBD1
J gene: TRBJ2-7
CDR3 DNA: TGCGCCAGCAGCTTGGCTCCGGGACAGGGTTCGTACGAGCAGTACTTC
CDR3 protein: CASSLAPGQGSYEQYF

clone size: .
V gene: TRBV29-1
D gene: TRBD2
J gene: TRBJ2-3
CDR3 DNA: TGCAGCGTTGCTAGCGGGAGGACAGATACGCAGTATTTT
CDR3 protein: CSVASGRTDTQYF

clone size: .
V gene: TRBV10-3
D gene: .
J gene: TRBJ1-2
CDR3 DNA: TGTGCCACAGCTGACGGGAGCTATGGCTACACCTTC
CDR3 protein: CATADGSYGYTF